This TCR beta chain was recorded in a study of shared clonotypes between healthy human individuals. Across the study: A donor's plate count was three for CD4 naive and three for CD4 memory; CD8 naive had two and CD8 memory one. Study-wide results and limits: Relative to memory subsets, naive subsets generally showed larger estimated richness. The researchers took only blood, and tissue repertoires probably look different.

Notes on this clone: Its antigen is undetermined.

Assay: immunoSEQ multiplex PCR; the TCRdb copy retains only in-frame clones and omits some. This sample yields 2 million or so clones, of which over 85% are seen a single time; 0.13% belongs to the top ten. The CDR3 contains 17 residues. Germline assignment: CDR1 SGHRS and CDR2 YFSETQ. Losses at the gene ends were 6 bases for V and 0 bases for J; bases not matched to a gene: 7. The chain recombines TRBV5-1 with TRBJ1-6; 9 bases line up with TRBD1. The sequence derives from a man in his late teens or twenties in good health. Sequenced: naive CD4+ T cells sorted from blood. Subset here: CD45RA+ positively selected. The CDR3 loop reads CASTSGTGSSYNSPLHF. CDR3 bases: TGCGCCAGCACTTCCGGGACAGGGAGCTCCTATAATTCACCCCTCCACTTT.